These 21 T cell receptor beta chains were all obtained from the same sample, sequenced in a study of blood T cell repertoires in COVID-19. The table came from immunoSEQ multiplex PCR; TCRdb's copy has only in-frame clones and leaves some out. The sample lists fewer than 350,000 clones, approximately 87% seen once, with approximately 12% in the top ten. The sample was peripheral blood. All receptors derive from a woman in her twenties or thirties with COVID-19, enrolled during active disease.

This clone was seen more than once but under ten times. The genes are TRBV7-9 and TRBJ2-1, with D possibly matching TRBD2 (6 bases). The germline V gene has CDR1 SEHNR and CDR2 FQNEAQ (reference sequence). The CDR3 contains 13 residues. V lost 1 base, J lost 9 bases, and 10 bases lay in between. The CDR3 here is CASSLGAGIEQFF. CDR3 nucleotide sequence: TGTGCCAGCAGCTTAGGGGCGGGGATTGAGCAGTTCTTC.

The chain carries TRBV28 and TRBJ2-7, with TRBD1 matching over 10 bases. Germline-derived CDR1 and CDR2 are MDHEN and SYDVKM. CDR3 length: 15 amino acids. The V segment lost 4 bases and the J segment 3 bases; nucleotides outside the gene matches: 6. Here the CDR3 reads CASSSPGQGSYEQYF. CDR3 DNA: TGTGCCAGCAGTTCTCCGGGACAGGGGAGCTACGAGCAGTACTTC. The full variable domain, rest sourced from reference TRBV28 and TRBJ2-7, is DVKVTQSSRYLVKRTGEKVFLECVQDMDHENMFWYRQDPGLGLRLIYFSYDVKMKEKGDIPEGYSVSREKKERFSLILESASTNQTSMYLCASSSPGQGSYEQYFGPGTRLTVT.

Written as DNA, the CDR3 is TGTGCCAGCAGTTCCAGCGGGGGGTTCTACAATGAGCAGTTCTTC. Translated: CASSSSGGFYNEQFF. This chain links TRBV6-5 with TRBJ2-1, with TRBD2 matching 9 bases. Germline CDR1 is MNHEY and CDR2 is SVGAGI. The length of the CDR3 is 15 residues. V lost 4 bases and J lost 3; bases outside the gene matches: 4.

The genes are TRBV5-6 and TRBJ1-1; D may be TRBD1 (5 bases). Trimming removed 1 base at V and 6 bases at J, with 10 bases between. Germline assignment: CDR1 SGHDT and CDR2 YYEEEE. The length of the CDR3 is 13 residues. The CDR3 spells CASSLFQGAEAFF. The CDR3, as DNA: TGTGCCAGCAGCTTGTTTCAGGGCGCTGAAGCTTTCTTT.

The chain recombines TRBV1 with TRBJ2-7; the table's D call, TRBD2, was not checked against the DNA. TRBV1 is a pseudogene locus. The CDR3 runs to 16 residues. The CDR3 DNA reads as TGCACCAGCAGCCAATTTCGGCGGGGGGTCTGCTACGAGCAGTACTTC. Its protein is CTSSQFRRGVCYEQYF.

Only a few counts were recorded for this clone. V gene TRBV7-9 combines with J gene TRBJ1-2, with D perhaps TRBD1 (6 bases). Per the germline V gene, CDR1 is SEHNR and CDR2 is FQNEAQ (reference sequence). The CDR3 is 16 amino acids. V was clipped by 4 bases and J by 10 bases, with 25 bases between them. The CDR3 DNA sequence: TGTGCCAGCAGCTCCCATGGGGGGAGGGGGGCCTTTGACTACACCTTC. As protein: CASSSHGGRGAFDYTF.

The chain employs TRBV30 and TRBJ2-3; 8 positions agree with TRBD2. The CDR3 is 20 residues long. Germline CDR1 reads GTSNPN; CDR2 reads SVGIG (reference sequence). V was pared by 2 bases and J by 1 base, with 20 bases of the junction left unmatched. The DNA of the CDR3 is TGTGCCTGGAGTTACTACCTACATGGGGAACGGGGGGGCCGCACAGATACGCAGTATTTT. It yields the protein CAWSYYLHGERGGRTDTQYF.

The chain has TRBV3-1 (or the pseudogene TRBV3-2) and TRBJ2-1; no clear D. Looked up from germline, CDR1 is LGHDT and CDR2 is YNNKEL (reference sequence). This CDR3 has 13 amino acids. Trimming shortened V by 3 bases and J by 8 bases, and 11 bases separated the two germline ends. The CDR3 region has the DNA TGTGCCAGCAGCCATCGAGGTGCGGATGAGCAGTTCTTC. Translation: CASSHRGADEQFF.

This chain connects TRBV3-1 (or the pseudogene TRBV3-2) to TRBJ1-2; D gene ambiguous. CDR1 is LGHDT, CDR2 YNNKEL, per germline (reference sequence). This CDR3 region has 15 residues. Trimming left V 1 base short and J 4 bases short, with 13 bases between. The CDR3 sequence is CASSQGFPAGYGYTF. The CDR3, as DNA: TGTGCCAGCAGCCAAGGTTTTCCCGCCGGCTATGGCTACACCTTC.

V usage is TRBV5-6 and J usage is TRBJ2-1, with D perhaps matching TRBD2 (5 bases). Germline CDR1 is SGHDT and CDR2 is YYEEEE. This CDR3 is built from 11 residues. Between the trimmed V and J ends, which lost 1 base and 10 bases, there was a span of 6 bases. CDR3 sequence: CASSLRGEQFF. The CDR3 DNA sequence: TGTGCCAGCAGCTTGCGAGGGGAGCAGTTCTTC.

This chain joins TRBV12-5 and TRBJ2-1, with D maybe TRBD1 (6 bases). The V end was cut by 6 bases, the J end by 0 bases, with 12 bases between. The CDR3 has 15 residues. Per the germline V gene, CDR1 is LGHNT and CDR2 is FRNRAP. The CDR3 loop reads CASGTGGSSYNEQFF. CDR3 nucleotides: TGTGCTAGTGGCACTGGGGGCAGCTCCTACAATGAGCAGTTCTTC. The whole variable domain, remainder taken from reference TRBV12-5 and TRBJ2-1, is DARVTQTPRHKVTEMGQEVTMRCQPILGHNTVFWYRQTMMQGLELLAYFRNRAPLDDSGMPKDRFSAEMPDATLATLKIQPSEPRDSAVYFCASGTGGSSYNEQFFGPGTRLTVL.

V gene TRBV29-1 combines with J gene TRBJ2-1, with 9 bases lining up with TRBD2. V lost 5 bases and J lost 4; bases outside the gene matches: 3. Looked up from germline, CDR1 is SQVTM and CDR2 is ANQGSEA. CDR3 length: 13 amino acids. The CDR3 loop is CSVTSGFYNEQFF. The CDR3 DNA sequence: TGCAGCGTTACTAGCGGGTTTTACAATGAGCAGTTCTTC.

The CDR3 DNA is TGCAGTGCTAGTGCGCTAGTCGGGCGGGGGGAGCAGTTCTTC. As protein: CSASALVGRGEQFF. The V gene is TRBV20-1, the J gene TRBJ2-1, with 7 bases fitting TRBD2. The germline V gene encodes CDR1 DFQATT and CDR2 SNEGSKA (reference sequence). This CDR3 region has 14 residues. Trimming took 3 bases from V and 10 from J; bases not matched to a gene: 12.

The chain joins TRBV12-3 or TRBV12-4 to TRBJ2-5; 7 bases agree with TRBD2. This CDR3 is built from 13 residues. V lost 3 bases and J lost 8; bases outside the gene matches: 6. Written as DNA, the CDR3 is TGTGCCAGCAGTTTTGGGCGCGGGGGAACCCAGTACTTC. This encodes CASSFGRGGTQYF.

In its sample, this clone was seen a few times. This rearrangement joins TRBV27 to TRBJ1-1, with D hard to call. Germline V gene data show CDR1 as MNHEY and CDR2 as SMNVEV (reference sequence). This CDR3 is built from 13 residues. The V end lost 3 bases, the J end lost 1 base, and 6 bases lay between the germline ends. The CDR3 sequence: CASSLRQNTEAFF. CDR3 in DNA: TGTGCCAGCAGTTTGCGGCAGAACACTGAAGCTTTCTTT.

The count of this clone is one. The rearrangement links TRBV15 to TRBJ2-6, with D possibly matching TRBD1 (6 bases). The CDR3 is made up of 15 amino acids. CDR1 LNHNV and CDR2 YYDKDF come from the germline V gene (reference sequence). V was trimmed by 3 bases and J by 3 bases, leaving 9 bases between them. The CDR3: CATSSPGDGANVLTF. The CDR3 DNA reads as TGTGCCACCAGCAGCCCAGGGGATGGGGCCAACGTCCTGACTTTC.

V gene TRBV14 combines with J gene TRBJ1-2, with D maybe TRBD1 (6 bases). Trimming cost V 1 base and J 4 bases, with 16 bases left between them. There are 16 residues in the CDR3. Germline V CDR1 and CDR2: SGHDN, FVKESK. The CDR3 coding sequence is TGTGCCAGCAGCCAAGGTGCCCCAGGGGTTGGCTATGGCTACACCTTC. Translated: CASSQGAPGVGYGYTF.

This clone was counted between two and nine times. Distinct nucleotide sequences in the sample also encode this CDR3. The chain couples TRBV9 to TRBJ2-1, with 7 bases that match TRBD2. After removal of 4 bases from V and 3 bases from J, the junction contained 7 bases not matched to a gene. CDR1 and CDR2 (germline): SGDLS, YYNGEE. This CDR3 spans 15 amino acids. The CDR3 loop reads CASSTRLALYNEQFF. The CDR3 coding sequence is TGTGCCAGCAGCACTAGACTAGCCCTCTACAATGAGCAGTTCTTC.

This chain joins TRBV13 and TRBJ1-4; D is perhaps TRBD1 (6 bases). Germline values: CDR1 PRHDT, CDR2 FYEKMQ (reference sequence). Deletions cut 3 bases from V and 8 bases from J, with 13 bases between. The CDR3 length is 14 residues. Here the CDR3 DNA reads TGTGCCAGCAGCTTCACCAGGGGACCCGAAAAACTGTTTTTT. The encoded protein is CASSFTRGPEKLFF.

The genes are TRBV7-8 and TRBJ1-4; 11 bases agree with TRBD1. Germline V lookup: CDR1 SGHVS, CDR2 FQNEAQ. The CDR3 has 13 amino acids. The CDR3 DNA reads TGTGCTGCCCGGGGACAGGGGGATGAAAAACTGTTTTTT. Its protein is CAARGQGDEKLFF. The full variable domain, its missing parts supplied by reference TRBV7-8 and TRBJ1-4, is GAGVSQSPRYKVAKRGQDVALRCDPISGHVSLFWYQQALGQGPEFLTYFQNEAQLDKSGLPSDRFFAERPEGSVSTLKIQRTQQEDSAVYLCAARGQGDEKLFFGSGTQLSVL.

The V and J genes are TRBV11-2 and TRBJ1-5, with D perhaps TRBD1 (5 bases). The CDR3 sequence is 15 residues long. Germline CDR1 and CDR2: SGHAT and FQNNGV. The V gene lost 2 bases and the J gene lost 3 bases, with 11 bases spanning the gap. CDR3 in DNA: TGTGCCAGCAGCTTATCGCCAGGGATCAATCAGCCCCAGCATTTT. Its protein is CASSLSPGINQPQHF.